Listed below are T cell receptor beta chains from one sample, sequenced in a study of T cells in Graves' hyperthyroidism and ophthalmopathy. TCRdb recomputed calls from the multiplex PCR reads with MiXCR, one row per CDR3 protein. The table shows over 200,000 distinct CDR3 sequences, with just over 14% occurring only once. Sequencing input: blood. The receptor source for this set is a woman between 40 and 55 years old with Graves' hyperthyroidism that later progressed to Graves' ophthalmopathy. The CDR3 runs from the conserved cysteine through the conserved F or W. D genes are given only for firm matches. Not all rows give a size; the values are once, few, many and, for expanded clones, a class.

TRBJ2-5,many,TRBV5-1,-,CASSLEQGSKTQYF,TGCGCCAGCAGCTTGGAGCAGGGGTCGAAGACCCAGTACTTC
TRBJ1-4,many,TRBV6-5,-,CASSYGQGPSTNEKLFF,TGTGCCAGCAGTTACGGGCAGGGCCCCTCAACTAATGAAAAACTGTTTTTT
TRBJ2-6,many,TRBV28,-,CASLLSGANVLTF,TGTGCCAGCCTTTTATCTGGGGCCAACGTCCTGACTTTC
TRBJ1-2,many,TRBV20-1,-,CSARGGPNGYGYTF,TGCAGTGCTAGGGGTGGGCCCAACGGCTATGGCTACACCTTC
TRBJ1-6,-,TRBV19,TRBD1,CASRSRTGWRDNSPLHF,TGTGCCAGTCGATCCAGGACAGGGTGGCGGGATAATTCACCCCTCCACTTT
TRBJ1-2,many,TRBV6-6,-,CASSYSQQALYGYTF,TGTGCCAGCAGTTACTCCCAACAGGCCCTCTATGGCTACACCTTC
TRBJ2-1,-,TRBV20-1,-,CSAFDLGTYNEQFF,TGCAGTGCTTTTGACTTGGGCACCTACAATGAGCAGTTCTTC
TRBJ1-3,-,TRBV3-1,TRBD1,CASSHPQSGGIGNTIYF,TGTGCCAGCAGCCATCCGCAGTCAGGGGGTATTGGGAACACCATATATTTT
TRBJ1-4,many,TRBV28,-,CASSSTRPTNEKLFF,TGTGCCAGCAGTTCTACGAGACCAACTAATGAAAAACTGTTTTTT
TRBJ2-1,few,TRBV5-1,TRBD2,CASSTGTSGTEQFF,TGCGCCAGCAGCACCGGGACTAGCGGGACTGAGCAGTTCTTC
TRBJ1-1,many,TRBV20-1,-,CSAPHLGVIGFEAFF,TGCAGTGCCCCCCATTTGGGGGTGATTGGCTTTGAAGCTTTCTTT
TRBJ2-3,many,TRBV28,-,CASRPPGAGTDTQYF,TGTGCCAGCAGACCACCCGGGGCAGGCACAGATACGCAGTATTTT
TRBJ2-1,-,TRBV6-6,-,CASSYFAGPYTDEQFF,TGTGCCAGCAGTTACTTTGCGGGACCCTATACAGATGAGCAGTTCTTC
TRBJ1-1,many,TRBV20-1,TRBD1,CSPRGGASYLQAFF,TGCAGCCCCAGAGGGGGCGCATCCTATCTCCAAGCTTTCTTT
TRBJ2-5,many,TRBV9,TRBD2,CASSVDGTTETQYF,TGTGCCAGCAGCGTAGACGGGACTACCGAGACCCAGTACTTC
TRBJ2-3,-,TRBV11-2,-,CASSALDYLTDTQYF,TGTGCCAGCAGCGCCTTGGACTATTTAACAGATACGCAGTATTTT
TRBJ2-1,many,TRBV12-3/TRBV12-4,-,CASSPDNEQFF,TGTGCCAGCAGTCCGGACAATGAGCAGTTCTTC
TRBJ1-1,-,TRBV2,-,CASSEGRGGWNTEAFF,TGTGCCAGCAGTGAAGGGAGGGGAGGTTGGAACACTGAAGCTTTCTTT
TRBJ2-5,-,TRBV28,-,CASHSLLGGGETQYF,TGTGCCAGCCACTCCCTCCTCGGGGGCGGGGAGACCCAGTACTTC
TRBJ1-2,-,TRBV5-1,TRBD1,CASSEGQGNYGYTF,TGCGCCAGCAGCGAGGGACAGGGTAACTATGGCTACACCTTC
TRBJ2-3,many,TRBV6-5,-,CASSYRGGGRLGDTQYF,TGTGCCAGCAGCTATCGAGGAGGGGGCCGCTTGGGAGATACGCAGTATTTT
TRBJ2-1,-,TRBV19,-,CASSIGGDYNERFF,TGTGCCAGTAGTATAGGGGGGGATTACAATGAGCGGTTCTTC
TRBJ2-7,-,TRBV27,TRBD2,CASSLNFGWASGGKSSYEQYF,TGTGCCAGCAGTTTGAATTTTGGGTGGGCTAGCGGGGGTAAAAGCTCCTACGAGCAGTACTTC
TRBJ2-1,many,TRBV13,-,CASSLGQSISEDEQFF,TGTGCCAGCAGCTTAGGCCAGAGTATCTCCGAGGATGAGCAGTTCTTC
TRBJ1-4,many,TRBV12-3/TRBV12-4,-,CASSSSLRPRVGATNEKLFF,TGTGCCAGCAGCTCCTCCTTAAGGCCTAGGGTCGGTGCAACTAATGAAAAACTGTTTTTT
TRBJ2-7,many,TRBV6-1,-,CASMLTGSYEQYF,TGTGCCAGCATGTTAACAGGGTCCTACGAGCAGTACTTC
TRBJ2-7,many,TRBV5-6,-,CASSSARPYEQYF,TGTGCCAGCAGCTCTGCCAGACCCTACGAGCAGTACTTC
TRBJ2-7,many,TRBV24-1,-,CATSGRANEQYF,TGTGCCACCAGTGGAAGAGCCAACGAGCAGTACTTC
TRBJ2-2,few,TRBV4-1,-,CASSQGEGATGELFF,TGCGCCAGCAGCCAAGGGGAGGGGGCCACCGGGGAGCTGTTTTTT
TRBJ2-7,few,TRBV30,-,CAWSSYNYEQYF,TGTGCCTGGAGTTCATATAACTACGAGCAGTACTTC
TRBJ1-3,many,TRBV15,-,CATAWGDHSGNTIYF,TGTGCCACCGCCTGGGGGGATCACTCTGGAAACACCATATATTTT
TRBJ1-4,many,TRBV2,-,CASSVQGVHEKLFF,TGTGCCAGCAGTGTTCAAGGCGTCCATGAAAAACTGTTTTTT